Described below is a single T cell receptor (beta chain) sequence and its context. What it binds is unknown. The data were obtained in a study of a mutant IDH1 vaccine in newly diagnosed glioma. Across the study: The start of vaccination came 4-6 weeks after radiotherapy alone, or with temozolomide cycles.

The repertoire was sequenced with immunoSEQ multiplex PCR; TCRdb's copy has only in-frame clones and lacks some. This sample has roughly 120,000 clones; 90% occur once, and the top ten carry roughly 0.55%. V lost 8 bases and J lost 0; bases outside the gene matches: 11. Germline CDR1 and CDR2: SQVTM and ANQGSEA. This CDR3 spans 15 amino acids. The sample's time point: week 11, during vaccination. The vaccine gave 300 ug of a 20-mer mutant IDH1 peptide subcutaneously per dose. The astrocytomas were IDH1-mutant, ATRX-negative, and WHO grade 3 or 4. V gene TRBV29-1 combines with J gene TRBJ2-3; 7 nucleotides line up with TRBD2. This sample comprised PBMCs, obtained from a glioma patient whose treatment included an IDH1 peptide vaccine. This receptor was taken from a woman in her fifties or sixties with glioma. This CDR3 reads CSTPGGSGSTDTQYF. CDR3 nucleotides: TGCAGCACCCCCGGGGGGAGCGGGAGCACAGATACGCAGTATTTT.